This T cell receptor beta chain was documented in a study of OX40 agonist ivuxolimab in advanced cancers. About the full investigation: Ivuxolimab was an agonistic, fully human IgG2 monoclonal antibody directed against OX40 (CD134), a costimulatory receptor. Intravenous ivuxolimab was administered to patients every 2 weeks at six dose levels: 0.01, 0.1, 0.3, 1.5, 3 and 10 mg/kg. Of the approximately 54 dose-escalation patients, hepatocellular carcinoma was present in around 20, melanoma in approximately 15, renal cell carcinoma in 9 and head and neck cancer in 9. The dose-escalation cohort was about 83% male with a mean age of roughly 62 years, ranging from roughly 23 to 80. Patients were allowed to have had prior anti-PD-1, anti-PD-L1 or anti-CTLA-4 therapy, and 30% to 40% of the dose-escalation patients had been treated with checkpoint inhibitors. Partial responses occurred in three dose-escalation patients: two with cutaneous melanoma and one with hepatocellular carcinoma. The point of sequencing TCRbeta in the periphery was to test whether ivuxolimab changed TCR sequence diversity and drove clonal T-cell expansion. The paper covers the monotherapy dose-escalation part of the phase I ivuxolimab trial, which included N of about 56 patients. The investigation overall reported the following: Low levels of normalized T-cell clonal expansion were also seen in some patients who did not respond. The antigen specificity of the peripheral T cells that underwent clonal expansion was not determined. In the 0.1-3.0 mg/kg groups, partial responders had among the lowest normalized peripheral clonal expansion, particularly in CD8+ T cells. At doses from 0.1 to 3.0 mg/kg, clonal expansion was seen in both CD4+ and CD8+ blood T cells between baseline and week 6. After ivuxolimab, expanded clones were on average more numerous among CD8+ T cells than among CD4+ T cells.

In regard to this clone: What this receptor recognizes is not known. It has no much larger one-base neighbor in the sample; base qualities were not kept.

To sequence the TCRbeta CDR3 region, genomic DNA was isolated from the sorted cells. The immunoSEQ Assay was used to sequence the TCRbeta CDR3 regions. Entries here come from immuneACCESS through TCRdb and include only in-frame sequences with V and J called. Some clones fail to appear in such tables; in the studies checked, an unresolved V gene covers under half of the shortfall, and the cause of the remainder is unknown. Recorded for this sample are about 35,000 clones; roughly nine tenths of them occurred a single time. Around 20% of the sample comes from the top ten. The trial excluded patients who had a history of autoimmune disease or were on systemic immunosuppression. In every dose cohort, peripheral blood was drawn for TCR sequencing at baseline, cycle 4 day 1, and cycle 7 day 1. The samples were taken from a phase I, first-in-human, multicenter, open-label dose-escalation trial of ivuxolimab. The trial enrolled adults with locally advanced or metastatic head and neck squamous cell, hepatocellular, melanoma or renal cell carcinoma. Before TCR sequencing, CD4+ T cells and CD8+ T cells were sorted from peripheral blood as separate populations.

For CDR1 and CDR2, the germline V gene (reference sequence) lists LNHDA and SQIVND. From V the trimming removes 5 bases and from J it removes 4 bases, while the gene matches leave 7 bases of the junction unaccounted for. Its CDR3 holds 15 amino acids, cysteine through phenylalanine. The sequence is cut down to CDR3 DNA, 45 bases in frame from base 1. The sequence links TRBV19 to TRBJ2-7; 11 central bases correspond to TRBD1. The receptor was derived from an adult with an advanced solid tumor such as melanoma, head and neck, liver or kidney cancer. The material sequenced was CD4+ or CD8+ T cells sorted from blood, taken in a trial of the OX40 agonist ivuxolimab. The DNA is TGTGCCAGTAGTGCGCGGGACAGGGGGACTTACGAGCAGTACTTC. This yields the protein CASSARDRGTYEQYF.